This TCR beta chain was identified in a study of cytomegalovirus exposure and HLA in healthy donors. Study at large: Falling in the Caucasian-associated ancestry cluster were approximately 84% of a few hundred genotyped donors.

The PCR used 60 Vbeta and 13 Jbeta primers. Method: immunoSEQ multiplex PCR; TCRdb's copy keeps in-frame clones and lacks some. This sample has about 94,000 clones, with 81% found just once. General study results and limits: For most TCR sequences rarity was the rule, although some public TCRs occurred in many donors. Researchers reported in a later analysis that common viral pathogens appeared linked to several top clusters.

With respect to this clone: As yet, its antigen is unknown.

J lost 1 base, V lost 7 bases, and 3 bases had no gene match. Germline CDR1 is MNHEY and CDR2 is SVGAGI. This CDR3 has 13 residues. This rearrangement joins TRBV6-5 to TRBJ1-1; TRBD1 matches at 7 bases. Material for sequencing was PBMCs. This sequence was found in a human donor in good health. The CDR3 is CASTRTGNTEAFF. As DNA, the CDR3 is TGTGCCAGCACCCGGACAGGGAACACTGAAGCTTTCTTT.